The 2 T cell receptor beta chains reported below all come from one sample, sequenced in a study of shared clonotypes between healthy human individuals (dated by TCRdb to about 2020). Libraries were made using the immunoSEQ multiplex PCR assay. TCRdb carries this immuneACCESS record with in-frame sequences only. Its versions omit some clonotypes, under half of them owing to an unresolved V gene in the studies checked, with the rest unexplained. Present in this sample are 2 million to 3 million clones, 93% of which were seen just once. Approximately 0.36% of the sample lies in the top ten. Input material: naive CD4+ T cells from PBMCs. This specimen's cell subset or site label, interpreted: CD45RA+ positively selected. The receptors stem from a man younger than 35 in good health. Some clones in this sample may be carry-over from other donors' samples.

The chain couples TRBV5-4 to TRBJ2-3; TRBD2 aligns across 7 bases. With 4 bases clipped from V and 5 bases from J, the junction kept 10 bases outside the gene matches. The CDR3 covers 15 residues. CDR1 and CDR2 from the germline V gene are SGHNT and YYREEE (reference sequence). CDR3 nucleotide sequence: TGTGCCAGCAGCCCCTCTGGCGGGAGCCAAGATACGCAGTATTTT. Translating gives CASSPSGGSQDTQYF. Based on the CDR3 plus reference TRBV5-4 and TRBJ2-3, the full variable domain is ETGVTQSPTHLIKTRGQQVTLRCSSQSGHNTVSWYQQALGQGPQFIFQYYREEENGRGNFPPRFSGLQFPNYSSELNVNALELDDSALYLCASSPSGGSQDTQYFGPGTRLTVL.

The rearrangement uses TRBV4-1 and TRBJ1-3; D uncertain. The CDR3 length is 15 residues. Germline CDR1 MGHRA, CDR2 YSYEKL. V was shortened by 0 bases and J by 4 bases, with 10 bases between the two germline ends. The CDR3 loop reads CASSQESQPGNTIYF. In nucleotides, the CDR3 is TGCGCCAGCAGCCAAGAGTCACAACCCGGAAACACCATATATTTT.